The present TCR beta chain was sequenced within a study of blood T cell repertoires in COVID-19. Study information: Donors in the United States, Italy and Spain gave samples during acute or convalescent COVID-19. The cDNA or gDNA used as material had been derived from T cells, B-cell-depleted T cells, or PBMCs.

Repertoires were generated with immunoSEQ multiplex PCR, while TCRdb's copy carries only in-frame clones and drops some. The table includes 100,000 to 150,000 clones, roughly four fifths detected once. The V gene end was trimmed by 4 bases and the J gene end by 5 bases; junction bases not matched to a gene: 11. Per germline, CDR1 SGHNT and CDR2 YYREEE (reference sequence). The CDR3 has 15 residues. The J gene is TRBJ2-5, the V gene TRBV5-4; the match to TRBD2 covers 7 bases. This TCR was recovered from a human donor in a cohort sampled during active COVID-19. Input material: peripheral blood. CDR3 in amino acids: CASSPTLGGSETQYF. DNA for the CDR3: TGTGCCAGCAGCCCCACCTTGGGGGGGTCGGAGACCCAGTACTTC.